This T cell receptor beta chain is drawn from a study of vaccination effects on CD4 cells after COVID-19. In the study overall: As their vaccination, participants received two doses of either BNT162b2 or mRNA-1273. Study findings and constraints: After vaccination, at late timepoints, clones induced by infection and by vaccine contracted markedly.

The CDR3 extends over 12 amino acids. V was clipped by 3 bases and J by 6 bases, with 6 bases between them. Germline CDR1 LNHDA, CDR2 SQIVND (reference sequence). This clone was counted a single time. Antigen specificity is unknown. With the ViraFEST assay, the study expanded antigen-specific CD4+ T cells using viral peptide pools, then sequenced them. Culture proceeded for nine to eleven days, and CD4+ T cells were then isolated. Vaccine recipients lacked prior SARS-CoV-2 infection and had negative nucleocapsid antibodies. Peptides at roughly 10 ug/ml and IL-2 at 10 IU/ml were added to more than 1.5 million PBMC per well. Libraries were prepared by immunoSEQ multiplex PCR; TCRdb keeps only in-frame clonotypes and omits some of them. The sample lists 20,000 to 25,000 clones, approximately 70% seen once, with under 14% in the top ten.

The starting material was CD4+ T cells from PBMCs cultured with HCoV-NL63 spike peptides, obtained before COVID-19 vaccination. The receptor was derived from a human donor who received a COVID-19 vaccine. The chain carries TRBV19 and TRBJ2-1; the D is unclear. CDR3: CASSIRGNEQFF. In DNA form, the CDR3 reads TGTGCCAGTAGTATTCGAGGCAATGAGCAGTTCTTC.